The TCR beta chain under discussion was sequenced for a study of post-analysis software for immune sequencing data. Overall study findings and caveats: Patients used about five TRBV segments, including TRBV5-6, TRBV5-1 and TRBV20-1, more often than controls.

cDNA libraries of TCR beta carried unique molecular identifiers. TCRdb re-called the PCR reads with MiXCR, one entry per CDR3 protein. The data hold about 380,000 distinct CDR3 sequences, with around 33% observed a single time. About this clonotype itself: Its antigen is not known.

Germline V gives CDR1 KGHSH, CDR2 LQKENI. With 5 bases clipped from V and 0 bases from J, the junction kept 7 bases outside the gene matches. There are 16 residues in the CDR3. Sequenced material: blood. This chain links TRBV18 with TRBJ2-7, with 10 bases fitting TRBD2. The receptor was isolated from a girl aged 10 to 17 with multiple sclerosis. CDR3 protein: CASSSWTSGSSYEQYF. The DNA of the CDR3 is TGTGCCAGCTCATCCTGGACTAGCGGAAGCTCCTACGAGCAGTACTTC.